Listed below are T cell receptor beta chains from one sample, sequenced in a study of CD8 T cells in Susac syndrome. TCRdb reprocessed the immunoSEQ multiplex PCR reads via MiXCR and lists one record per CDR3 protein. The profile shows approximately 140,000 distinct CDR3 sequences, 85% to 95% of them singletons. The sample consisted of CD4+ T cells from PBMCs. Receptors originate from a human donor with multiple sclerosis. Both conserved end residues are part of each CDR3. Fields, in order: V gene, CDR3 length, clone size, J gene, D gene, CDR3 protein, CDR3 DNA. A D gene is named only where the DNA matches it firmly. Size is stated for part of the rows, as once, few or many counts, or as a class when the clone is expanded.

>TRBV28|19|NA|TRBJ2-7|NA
CASSGGGSADGLSSYEQYF
TGTGCCAGCAGTGGTGGAGGCTCTGCGGACGGCTTGAGCTCCTACGAGCAGTACTTC
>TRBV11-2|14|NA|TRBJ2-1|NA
CASSSIDGYNEQFF
TGTGCCAGCAGCTCCATTGACGGATACAATGAGCAGTTCTTC
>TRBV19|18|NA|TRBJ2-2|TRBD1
CASSPRTGGGANTGELFF
TGTGCCAGTAGTCCACGGACAGGGGGTGGCGCGAACACCGGGGAGCTGTTTTTT
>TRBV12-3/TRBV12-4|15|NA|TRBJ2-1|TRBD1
CASSTRTGIDNEQFF
TGTGCCAGCAGTACCCGGACAGGGATAGACAATGAGCAGTTCTTC
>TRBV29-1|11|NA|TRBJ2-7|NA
CSVVQGYEQYF
TGCAGCGTTGTTCAGGGATACGAGCAGTACTTC
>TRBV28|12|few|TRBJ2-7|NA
CASSLLVGEQYF
TGTGCCAGCAGTTTGCTAGTGGGCGAGCAGTACTTC
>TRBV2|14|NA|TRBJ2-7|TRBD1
CAIRPGTGGYEQYF
TGTGCCATCCGACCGGGGACAGGGGGTTACGAGCAGTACTTC
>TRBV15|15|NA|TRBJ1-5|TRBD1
CATSGGQGADQPQHF
TGTGCCACCAGCGGGGGACAGGGGGCTGATCAGCCCCAGCATTTT
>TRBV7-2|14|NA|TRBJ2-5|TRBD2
CASSLGPSGGIQYF
TGTGCCAGCAGCTTAGGTCCTAGCGGGGGGATTCAGTACTTC
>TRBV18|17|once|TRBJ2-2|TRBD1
CASSPKRQGTDTGELFF
TGTGCCAGCTCACCAAAACGACAGGGGACGGACACCGGGGAGCTGTTTTTT
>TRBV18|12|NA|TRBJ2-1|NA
CASSPNLREQFF
TGTGCCAGCTCACCCAACTTGCGGGAGCAGTTCTTC
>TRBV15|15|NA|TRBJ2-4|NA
CATSRDTGSKNIQYF
TGTGCCACCAGCAGAGATACGGGTTCCAAAAACATTCAGTACTTC
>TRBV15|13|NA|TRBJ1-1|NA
CATSRVLNTEAFF
TGTGCCACCAGCAGAGTTCTGAACACTGAAGCTTTCTTT
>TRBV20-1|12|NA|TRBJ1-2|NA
CSVRGALGGYTF
TGCAGTGTACGGGGGGCGCTTGGAGGCTACACCTTC
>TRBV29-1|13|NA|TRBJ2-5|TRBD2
CSVLAGGVETQYF
TGCAGCGTCCTAGCGGGGGGTGTGGAGACCCAGTACTTC
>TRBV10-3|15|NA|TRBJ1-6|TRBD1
CAIKPGQGTNSPLHF
TGTGCCATCAAACCGGGACAGGGGACGAATTCACCCCTCCACTTT
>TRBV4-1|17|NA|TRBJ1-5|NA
CASSREQGSYSNQPQHF
TGCGCCAGCAGCCGAGAACAGGGATCTTATAGCAATCAGCCCCAGCATTTT
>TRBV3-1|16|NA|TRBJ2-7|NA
CASSQETGIAWGEQYF
TGTGCCAGCAGCCAAGAAACAGGGATAGCCTGGGGCGAGCAGTACTTC
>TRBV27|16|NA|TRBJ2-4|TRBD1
CASSDERDRGRNIQYF
TGTGCCAGCAGTGACGAACGGGACAGGGGGCGCAACATTCAGTACTTC
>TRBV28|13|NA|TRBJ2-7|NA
CASSEDSSYEQYF
TGTGCCAGCAGTGAGGACAGCTCCTACGAGCAGTACTTC
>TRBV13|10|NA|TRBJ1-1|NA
CASSRKSAFF
TGTGCCAGCAGCCGAAAGTCTGCTTTCTTT
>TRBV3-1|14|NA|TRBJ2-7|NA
CASSQDTGAYEQYF
TGTGCCAGCAGCCAAGATACCGGCGCCTACGAGCAGTACTTC
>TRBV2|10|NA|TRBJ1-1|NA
CASSVGEAFF
TGTGCCAGCAGTGTAGGTGAAGCTTTCTTT
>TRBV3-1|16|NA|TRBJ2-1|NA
CASSQMGGLSYNEQFF
TGTGCCAGCAGCCAAATGGGGGGCCTCTCCTACAATGAGCAGTTCTTC
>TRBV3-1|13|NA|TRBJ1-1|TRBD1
CASSLNPGTAAFF
TGTGCCAGCAGCCTTAACCCCGGGACAGCAGCTTTCTTT
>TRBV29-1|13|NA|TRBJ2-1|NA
CSVTRGAYNEQFF
TGCAGCGTAACGAGGGGGGCCTACAATGAGCAGTTCTTC
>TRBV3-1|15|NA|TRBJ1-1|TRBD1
CASSQVTGSDTEAFF
TGTGCCAGCAGCCAAGTGACAGGGTCGGACACTGAAGCTTTCTTT
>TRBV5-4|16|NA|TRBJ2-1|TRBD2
CASSLYGNGGANEQFF
TGTGCCAGCAGCTTGTATGGTAACGGGGGGGCTAATGAGCAGTTCTTC
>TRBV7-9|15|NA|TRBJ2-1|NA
CASSLILSSYNEQFF
TGTGCCAGCAGCTTAATCCTAAGCTCCTACAATGAGCAGTTCTTC
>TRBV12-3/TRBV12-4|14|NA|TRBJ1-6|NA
CASSTGYQNSPLHF
TGTGCCAGCAGCACAGGGTACCAGAATTCACCCCTCCACTTT
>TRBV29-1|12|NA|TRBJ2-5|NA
CSVRTGQETQYF
TGCAGCGTTCGTACAGGGCAAGAGACCCAGTACTTC
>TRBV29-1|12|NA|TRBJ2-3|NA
CSVSPEPDTQYF
TGCAGCGTCAGCCCCGAGCCAGATACGCAGTATTTT
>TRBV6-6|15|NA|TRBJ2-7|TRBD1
CASRPTGTGDYEQYF
TGTGCCAGCAGGCCGACCGGGACAGGGGACTACGAGCAGTACTTC
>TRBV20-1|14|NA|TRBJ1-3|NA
CSATEGGAGNTIYF
TGCAGTGCTACCGAGGGAGGGGCTGGAAACACCATATATTTT
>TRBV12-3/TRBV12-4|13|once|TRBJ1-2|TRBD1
CASSPRQGHGYTF
TGTGCCAGCAGCCCTCGACAGGGGCATGGCTACACCTTC
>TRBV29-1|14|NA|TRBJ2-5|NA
CSVRTAPTQETQYF
TGCAGCGTTAGGACAGCTCCCACTCAAGAGACCCAGTACTTC
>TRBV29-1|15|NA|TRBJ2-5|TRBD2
CSVEPASGVQETQYF
TGCAGCGTTGAACCTGCTAGCGGGGTCCAAGAGACCCAGTACTTC
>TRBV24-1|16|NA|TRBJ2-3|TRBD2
CATSDRTSGPTDTQYF
TGTGCCACCAGTGACCGGACTAGCGGTCCCACAGATACGCAGTATTTT
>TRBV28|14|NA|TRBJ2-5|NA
CASSLIRSPETQYF
TGTGCCAGCAGTTTAATCCGGTCGCCGGAGACCCAGTACTTC
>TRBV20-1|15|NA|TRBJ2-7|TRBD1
CSAREGRQGADEQYF
TGCAGTGCTAGAGAGGGGAGACAGGGGGCGGACGAGCAGTACTTC
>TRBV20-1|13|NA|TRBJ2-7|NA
CSARDGLAYEQYF
TGCAGTGCTAGAGATGGACTCGCCTACGAGCAGTACTTC
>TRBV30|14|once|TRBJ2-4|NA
CAWMPGGKVNIQYF
TGTGCCTGGATGCCAGGGGGGAAAGTTAACATTCAGTACTTC
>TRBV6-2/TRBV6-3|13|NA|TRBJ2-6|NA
CASAASGANVLTF
TGTGCCAGCGCAGCTTCTGGGGCCAACGTCCTGACTTTC
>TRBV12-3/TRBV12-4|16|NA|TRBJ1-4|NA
CASSSGQTRTNEKLFF
TGTGCCAGCAGTTCGGGTCAGACAAGAACTAATGAAAAACTGTTTTTT
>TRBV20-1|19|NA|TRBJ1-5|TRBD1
CSAANPGQGPKMGNQPQHF
TGCAGTGCCGCCAACCCGGGACAGGGTCCGAAAATGGGCAATCAGCCCCAGCATTTT
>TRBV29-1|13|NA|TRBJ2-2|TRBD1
CSAGTANTGELFF
TGCAGTGCCGGGACAGCGAACACCGGGGAGCTGTTTTTT
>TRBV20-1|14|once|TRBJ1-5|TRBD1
CSAQGQGAGQPQHF
TGCAGTGCCCAGGGACAGGGGGCGGGTCAGCCCCAGCATTTT
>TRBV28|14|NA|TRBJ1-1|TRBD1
CASSAWTGGTEAFF
TGTGCCAGCAGTGCTTGGACAGGGGGTACTGAAGCTTTCTTT
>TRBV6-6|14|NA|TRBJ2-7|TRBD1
CASSYLDRVGEQYF
TGTGCCAGCAGTTACCTGGACAGGGTGGGGGAGCAGTACTTC
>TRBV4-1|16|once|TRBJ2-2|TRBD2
CASSQVTSGPTGELFF
TGCGCCAGCAGCCAAGTAACTAGCGGGCCCACCGGGGAGCTGTTTTTT
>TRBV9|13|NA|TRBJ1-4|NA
CASSVDDNEKLFF
TGTGCCAGCAGCGTAGACGATAATGAAAAACTGTTTTTT
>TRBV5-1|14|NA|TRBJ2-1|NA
CASSLASSYNEQFF
TGCGCCAGCAGCTTGGCTAGCTCCTACAATGAGCAGTTCTTC
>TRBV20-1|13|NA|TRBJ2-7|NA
CSAIRDGSYEQYF
TGCAGTGCTATCCGGGACGGCTCCTACGAGCAGTACTTC